A selection of T cell receptor beta chains follows, all from one sample in a study of blood T cell repertoires in COVID-19. Clones were read by immunoSEQ multiplex PCR, and TCRdb kept only the in-frame ones, dropping some. Altogether over 200,000 clones are present, just over 85% being singletons, with the ten largest covering approximately 6%. Sequencing used peripheral blood. These receptors were obtained from a man aged 80 or over with acute or convalescent COVID-19. Each CDR3 is given with its conserved first and last residue. The order of the fields is D gene, V gene, CDR3 length, J gene, clone size, CDR3 protein, CDR3 DNA. D genes are given only for firm matches. Some rows mark clone size as missing; the rest say once, few, many or name a class of expanded clone.

NA	TRBV7-3	17	TRBJ2-2	NA	CASSLTTVKANTGELFF	TGTGCCAGCAGCTTAACTACGGTGAAAGCGAACACCGGGGAGCTGTTTTTT
TRBD1	TRBV5-1	15	TRBJ2-3	NA	CASSLDTGGTDTQYF	TGCGCCAGCAGCTTGGACACAGGGGGGACAGATACGCAGTATTTT
TRBD2	TRBV7-9	16	TRBJ2-5	NA	CASSPQVAGGRETQYF	TGTGCCAGCAGCCCACAGGTAGCGGGAGGGAGAGAGACCCAGTACTTC
TRBD2	TRBV7-3	15	TRBJ2-1	few	CASSLGGRVGNEQFF	TGTGCCAGCAGCTTAGGAGGGAGGGTCGGGAATGAGCAGTTCTTC
TRBD2	TRBV19	16	TRBJ2-5	once	CASSTTSGRVGETQYF	TGTGCCAGTAGTACGACTAGCGGGAGGGTGGGAGAGACCCAGTACTTC
NA	TRBV5-6	11	TRBJ2-7	once	CASSSSVEQYF	TGTGCCAGCAGCTCTTCCGTCGAGCAGTACTTC
TRBD2	TRBV24-1	16	TRBJ2-1	NA	CATSDQSGVTYNEQFF	TGTGCCACCAGTGACCAAAGCGGGGTTACCTACAATGAGCAGTTCTTC
NA	TRBV11-2	15	TRBJ2-2	NA	CASSLTPLGHGELFF	TGTGCCAGCAGCTTAACTCCGCTGGGCCACGGGGAGCTGTTTTTT
NA	TRBV19	12	TRBJ1-4	NA	CASSTAAEKLFF	TGTGCCAGTAGTACAGCGGCCGAAAAACTGTTTTTT
TRBD1	TRBV4-1	17	TRBJ1-1	NA	CASSQESQGAKYTEAFF	TGCGCCAGCAGCCAAGAGAGCCAGGGGGCGAAGTACACTGAAGCTTTCTTT
TRBD1	TRBV24-1	15	TRBJ1-5	few	CATSDSRTGVKPQHF	TGTGCCACCAGTGATTCGAGGACAGGGGTTAAGCCCCAGCATTTT
TRBD2	TRBV19	15	TRBJ2-2	NA	CASNRLAGVSGELFF	TGTGCCAGTAATCGACTAGCGGGAGTTTCCGGGGAGCTGTTTTTT
NA	TRBV7-9	12	TRBJ2-1	once	CASSLLQGEQFF	TGTGCCAGCAGCTTATTGCAGGGCGAGCAGTTCTTC
TRBD2	TRBV25-1	13	TRBJ2-3	NA	CASGGRAGDTQYF	TGTGCCAGTGGGGGGAGGGCCGGGGATACGCAGTATTTT
NA	TRBV15	15	TRBJ1-1	NA	CATSRVGSPGHTAFF	TGTGCCACCAGCAGAGTAGGCAGCCCAGGCCATACAGCTTTCTTT
NA	TRBV4-2	13	TRBJ2-7	NA	CASSRDYFYEQYF	TGTGCCAGCAGCCGCGACTACTTCTACGAGCAGTACTTC
NA	TRBV24-1	13	TRBJ1-4	few	CATSGQTGEKLFF	TGTGCCACCAGTGGGCAGACAGGTGAAAAACTGTTTTTT
TRBD2	TRBV19	15	TRBJ2-5	NA	CASSILAGGSETQYF	TGTGCCAGTAGTATACTAGCGGGAGGCTCGGAGACCCAGTACTTC
NA	TRBV3-1/TRBV3-2	11	TRBJ1-3	NA	CASSQGDSPYF	TGTGCCAGCAGCCAAGGCGACAGTCCCTATTTT
TRBD2	TRBV11-3	16	TRBJ2-1	NA	CASSPTHSSGRNEQFF	TGTGCCAGCAGCCCCACCCATTCTAGCGGCAGGAATGAGCAGTTCTTC
NA	TRBV7-8	16	TRBJ2-4	NA	CASSIQVAAAKNIQYF	TGTGCCAGCAGCATACAAGTAGCGGCAGCCAAAAACATTCAGTACTTC
TRBD1	TRBV7-7	15	TRBJ1-2	NA	CASSPLDRSNYGYTF	TGTGCTAGCAGCCCACTGGACAGGTCCAACTATGGCTACACCTTC
TRBD2	TRBV4-3	13	TRBJ2-1	NA	CASAPGGINEQFF	TGCGCCAGCGCCCCGGGGGGGATCAATGAGCAGTTCTTC
TRBD2	TRBV5-1	14	TRBJ2-3	NA	CASSLGAGGDTQYF	TGCGCCAGCAGCTTGGGTGCGGGAGGAGATACGCAGTATTTT
TRBD1	TRBV19	18	TRBJ2-5	NA	CASSTLWGQGAIPGTQYF	TGTGCCAGTAGTACTCTCTGGGGACAGGGGGCGATTCCCGGGACCCAGTACTTC
NA	TRBV30	15	TRBJ1-2	NA	CAWSVRGSKIYGYTF	TGTGCCTGGAGTGTACGGGGGTCGAAAATCTATGGCTACACCTTC
NA	TRBV5-1	14	TRBJ2-7	NA	CASSFGQLGNEQYF	TGCGCCAGCAGCTTCGGACAGCTAGGGAACGAGCAGTACTTC
TRBD1	TRBV7-3	14	TRBJ1-2	many	CASSFGPRGDGYTF	TGTGCCAGCAGCTTCGGTCCCAGGGGGGATGGCTACACCTTC
TRBD1	TRBV30	16	TRBJ1-5	NA	CAWKGQGELSNQPQHF	TGTGCCTGGAAGGGACAGGGGGAACTGAGCAATCAGCCCCAGCATTTT
TRBD1	TRBV6-5	15	TRBJ1-2	once	CASSYPGTANYGYTF	TGTGCCAGCAGTTATCCCGGGACAGCTAACTATGGCTACACCTTC
NA	TRBV18	14	TRBJ1-5	NA	CASSPSQDRQPQHF	TGTGCCAGCTCACCTTCCCAGGACAGACAGCCCCAGCATTTT
NA	TRBV5-1	14	TRBJ2-3	few	CASSLADTGGTQYF	TGCGCCAGCAGCTTGGCCGATACCGGGGGTACGCAGTATTTT
TRBD1	TRBV3-1/TRBV3-2	13	TRBJ1-2	NA	CASSQVQGDGYTF	TGTGCCAGCAGCCAAGTACAGGGGGATGGCTACACCTTC
NA	TRBV5-1	14	TRBJ2-1	NA	CASSLLSSEGEQFF	TGCGCCAGCAGCTTGTTGAGTAGCGAGGGTGAGCAGTTCTTC
TRBD1	TRBV5-8	15	TRBJ2-7	NA	CASSFRTGGLYEQYF	TGTGCCAGCAGCTTTAGGACAGGGGGCCTCTACGAGCAGTACTTC
NA	TRBV19	14	TRBJ1-3	NA	CASSMGAAGNTIYF	TGTGCCAGTAGTATGGGGGCTGCTGGAAACACCATATATTTT
NA	TRBV18	13	TRBJ1-1	NA	CASSPPISTEAFF	TGTGCCAGCTCACCACCAATCTCGACTGAAGCTTTCTTT
TRBD1	TRBV7-8	11	TRBJ1-2	NA	CASSPGQPYTF	TGTGCCAGCAGCCCGGGACAGCCATACACCTTC
TRBD1	TRBV5-1	15	TRBJ2-1	few	CASSPGQGSYNEQFF	TGCGCCAGCAGCCCGGGACAGGGGTCCTACAATGAGCAGTTCTTC
TRBD1	TRBV11-2	16	TRBJ2-3	NA	CASSLRGLGGSDTQYF	TGTGCCAGCAGCTTGAGGGGGCTAGGGGGCTCAGATACGCAGTATTTT
NA	TRBV27	15	TRBJ2-1	NA	CASSFQGRGLNEQFF	TGTGCCAGCAGTTTTCAGGGCCGTGGCCTCAATGAGCAGTTCTTC
NA	TRBV3-1/TRBV3-2	18	TRBJ1-5	NA	CASSQVSRGEFNNQPQHF	TGTGCCAGCAGCCAAGTCTCTCGGGGAGAGTTTAACAATCAGCCCCAGCATTTT
TRBD1	TRBV27	14	TRBJ2-2	once	CASRGTVETGELFF	TGTGCCAGCAGAGGGACAGTCGAAACCGGGGAGCTGTTTTTT
NA	TRBV3-1/TRBV3-2	14	TRBJ2-2	NA	CASSRTVNTGELFF	TGTGCCAGCAGCCGCACGGTGAACACCGGGGAGCTGTTTTTT
TRBD1	TRBV27	15	TRBJ1-1	NA	CASSLKGQGWEVAFF	TGTGCCAGCAGTCTGAAGGGACAGGGATGGGAGGTAGCTTTCTTT
TRBD1	TRBV7-8	13	TRBJ1-5	NA	CASSRQGDQPQHF	TGTGCCAGCAGCCGACAGGGGGATCAGCCCCAGCATTTT